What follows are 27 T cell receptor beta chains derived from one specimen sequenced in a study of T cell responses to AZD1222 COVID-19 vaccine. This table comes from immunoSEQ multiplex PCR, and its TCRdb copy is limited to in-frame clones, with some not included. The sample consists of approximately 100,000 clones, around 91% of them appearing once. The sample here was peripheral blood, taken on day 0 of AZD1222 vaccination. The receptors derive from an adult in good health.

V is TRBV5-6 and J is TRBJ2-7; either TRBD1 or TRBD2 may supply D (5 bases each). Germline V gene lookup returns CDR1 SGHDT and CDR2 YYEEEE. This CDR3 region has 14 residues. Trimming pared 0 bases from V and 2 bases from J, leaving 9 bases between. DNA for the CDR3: TGTGCCAGCAGCTTGGGGGGGTGGCCCTACGAGCAGTACTTC. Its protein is CASSLGGWPYEQYF.

This CDR3 is CASSLMGRGQSGNTIYF. CDR3 coding DNA: TGTGCCAGCAGCTTAATGGGAAGGGGGCAGTCTGGAAACACCATATATTTT. The chain uses TRBV7-3 and TRBJ1-3, with 7 bases that match TRBD1. Losses at the gene ends were 1 base for V and 1 base for J; bases not matched to a gene: 7. The CDR3 runs to 17 residues. From germline, CDR1 is SGHTA and CDR2 FQGTGA.

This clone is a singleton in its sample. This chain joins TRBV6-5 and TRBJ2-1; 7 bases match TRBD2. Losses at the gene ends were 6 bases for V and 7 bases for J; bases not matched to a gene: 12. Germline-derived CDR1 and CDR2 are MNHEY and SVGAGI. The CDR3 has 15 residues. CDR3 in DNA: TGTGCCAGCAGGGGGAGCAACGCGGGGGAGAATGAGCAGTTCTTC. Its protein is CASRGSNAGENEQFF.

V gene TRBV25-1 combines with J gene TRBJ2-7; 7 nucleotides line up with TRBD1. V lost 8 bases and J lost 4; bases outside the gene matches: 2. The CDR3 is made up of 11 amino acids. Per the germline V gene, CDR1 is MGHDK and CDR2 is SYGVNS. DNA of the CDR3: TGTGCCAGCCGACAGGGTTACGAGCAGTACTTC. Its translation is CASRQGYEQYF.

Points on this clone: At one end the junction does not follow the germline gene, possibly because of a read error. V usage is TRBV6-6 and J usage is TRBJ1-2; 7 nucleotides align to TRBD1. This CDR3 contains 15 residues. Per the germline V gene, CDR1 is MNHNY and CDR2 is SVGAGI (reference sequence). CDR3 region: CASSYSHRGGYGYIF. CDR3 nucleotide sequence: TGTGCCAGCAGTTACTCCCACAGGGGTGGATACGGCTACATCTTC.

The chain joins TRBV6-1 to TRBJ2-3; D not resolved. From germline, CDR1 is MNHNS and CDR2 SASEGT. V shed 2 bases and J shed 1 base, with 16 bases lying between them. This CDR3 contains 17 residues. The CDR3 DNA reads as TGTGCCAGCAGTGAAAAGGGATTGGGCCTTCGCACAGATACGCAGTATTTT. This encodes CASSEKGLGLRTDTQYF.

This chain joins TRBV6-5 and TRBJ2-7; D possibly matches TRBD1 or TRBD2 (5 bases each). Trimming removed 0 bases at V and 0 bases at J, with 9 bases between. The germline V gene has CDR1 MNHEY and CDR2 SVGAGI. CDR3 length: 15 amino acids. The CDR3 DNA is TGTGCCAGCAGTTACTCGGGGGTCAGCTCCTACGAGCAGTACTTC. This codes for CASSYSGVSSYEQYF.

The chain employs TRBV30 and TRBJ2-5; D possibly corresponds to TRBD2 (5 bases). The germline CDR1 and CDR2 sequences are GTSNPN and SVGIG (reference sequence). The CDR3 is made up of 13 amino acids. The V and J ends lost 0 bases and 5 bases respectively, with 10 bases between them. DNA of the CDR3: TGTGCCTGGAGTGTCCTAGCACGTGAGACCCAGTACTTC. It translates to CAWSVLARETQYF.

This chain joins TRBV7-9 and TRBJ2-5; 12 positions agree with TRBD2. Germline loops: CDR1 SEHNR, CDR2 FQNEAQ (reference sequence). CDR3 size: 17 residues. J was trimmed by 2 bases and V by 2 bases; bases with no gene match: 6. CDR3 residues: CASSLRVTSGGQETQYF. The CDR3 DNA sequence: TGTGCCAGCAGCTTAAGGGTAACTAGCGGGGGGCAAGAGACCCAGTACTTC.

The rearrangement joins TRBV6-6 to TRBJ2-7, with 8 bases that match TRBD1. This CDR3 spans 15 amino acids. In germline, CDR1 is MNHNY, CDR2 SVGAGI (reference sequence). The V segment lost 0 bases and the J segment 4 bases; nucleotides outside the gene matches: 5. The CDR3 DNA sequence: TGTGCCAGCAGTTACTCGGACAGGGCTTCTTACGAGCAGTACTTC. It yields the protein CASSYSDRASYEQYF.

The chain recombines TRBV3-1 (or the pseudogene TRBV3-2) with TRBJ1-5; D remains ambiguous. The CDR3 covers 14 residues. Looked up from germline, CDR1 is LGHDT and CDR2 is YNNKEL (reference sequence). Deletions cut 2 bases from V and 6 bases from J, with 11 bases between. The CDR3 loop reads CASSQSLGVQPQHF. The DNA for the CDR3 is TGTGCCAGCAGCCAAAGTCTCGGGGTTCAGCCCCAGCATTTT.

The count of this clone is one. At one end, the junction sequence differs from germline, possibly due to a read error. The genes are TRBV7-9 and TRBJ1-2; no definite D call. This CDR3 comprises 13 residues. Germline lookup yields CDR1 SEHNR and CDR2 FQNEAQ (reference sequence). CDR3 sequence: CASSLEVDPGSTF. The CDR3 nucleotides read TGTGCCAGCAGCTTAGAAGTCGACCCGGGCTCCACCTTC.

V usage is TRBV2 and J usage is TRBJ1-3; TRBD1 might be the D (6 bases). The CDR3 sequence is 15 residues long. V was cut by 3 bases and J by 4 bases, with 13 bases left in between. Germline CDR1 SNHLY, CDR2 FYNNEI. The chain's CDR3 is CASSEDSPRGNTIYF. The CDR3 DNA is TGTGCCAGCAGTGAGGACAGCCCGAGGGGAAACACCATATATTTT.

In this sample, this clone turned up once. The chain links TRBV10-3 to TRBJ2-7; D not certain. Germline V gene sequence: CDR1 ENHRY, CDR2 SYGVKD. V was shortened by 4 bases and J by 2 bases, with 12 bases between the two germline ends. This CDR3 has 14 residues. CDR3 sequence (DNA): TGTGCCATCAGTGTTTCAGACCATCCCTACGAGCAGTACTTC. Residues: CAISVSDHPYEQYF.

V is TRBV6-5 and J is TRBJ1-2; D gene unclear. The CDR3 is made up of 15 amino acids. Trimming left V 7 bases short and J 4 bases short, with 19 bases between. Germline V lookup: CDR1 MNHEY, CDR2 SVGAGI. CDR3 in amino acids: CASTNIETPSYGYTF. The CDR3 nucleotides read TGTGCCAGCACAAATATAGAGACCCCGAGCTATGGCTACACCTTC.

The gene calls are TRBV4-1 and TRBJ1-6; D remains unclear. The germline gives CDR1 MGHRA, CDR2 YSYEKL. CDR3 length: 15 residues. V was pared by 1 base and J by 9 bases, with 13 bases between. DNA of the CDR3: TGCGCCAGCAGCCAAGCTGGCAAGGAAGCTTCACCCCTCCACTTT. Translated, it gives CASSQAGKEASPLHF.

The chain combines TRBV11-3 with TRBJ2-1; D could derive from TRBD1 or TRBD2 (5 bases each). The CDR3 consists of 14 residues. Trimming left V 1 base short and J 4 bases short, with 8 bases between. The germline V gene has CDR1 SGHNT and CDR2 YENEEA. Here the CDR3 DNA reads TGTGCCAGCAGCTTAGGGGGGAATTACAATGAGCAGTTCTTC. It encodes CASSLGGNYNEQFF.

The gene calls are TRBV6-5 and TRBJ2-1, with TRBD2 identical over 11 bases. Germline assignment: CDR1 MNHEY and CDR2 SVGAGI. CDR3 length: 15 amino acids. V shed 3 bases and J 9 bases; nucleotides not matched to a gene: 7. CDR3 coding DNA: TGTGCCAGCAGTTATGGGCTAGCGGGGGGCCTTGAGCAGTTCTTC. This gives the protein CASSYGLAGGLEQFF.

CDR3 residues: CASSFATSSNEQFF. CDR3 sequence (DNA): TGTGCCAGCAGCTTCGCGACTAGCTCCAATGAGCAGTTCTTC. J is TRBJ2-1 and V is TRBV7-2; 7 positions match TRBD2. The CDR3 is 14 residues long. CDR1 SGHTA and CDR2 FQGNSA come from the germline V gene. V lost 3 bases, J lost 6 bases, and 5 bases stayed unmatched.

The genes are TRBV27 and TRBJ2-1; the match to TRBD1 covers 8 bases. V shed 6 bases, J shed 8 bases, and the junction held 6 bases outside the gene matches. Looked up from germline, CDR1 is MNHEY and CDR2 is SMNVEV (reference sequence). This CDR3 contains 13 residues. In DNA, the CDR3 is TGTGCCAGCAGACCCCTGACAGGGGATGAGCAGTTCTTC. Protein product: CASRPLTGDEQFF.

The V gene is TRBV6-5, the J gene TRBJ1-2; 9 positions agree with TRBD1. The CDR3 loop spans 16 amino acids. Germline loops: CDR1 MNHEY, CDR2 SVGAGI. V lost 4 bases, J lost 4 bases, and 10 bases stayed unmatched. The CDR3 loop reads CASSSETGGLGYGYTF. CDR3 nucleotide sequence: TGTGCCAGCAGTTCGGAAACAGGGGGCCTAGGCTATGGCTACACCTTC.

DNA for the CDR3: TGTGCCAGCAGCTTGGCCGGGGACTGGTACGAGCAGTACTTC. It is translated as CASSLAGDWYEQYF. V gene TRBV5-6 combines with J gene TRBJ2-7, with D tentatively TRBD2 (6 bases). This CDR3 is 14 amino acids long. Deletions cut 0 bases from V and 4 bases from J, with 11 bases between. CDR1 and CDR2 (germline): SGHDT, YYEEEE. The full variable domain, in which reference TRBV5-6 and TRBJ2-7 provide the parts outside the CDR3, is DAGVTQSPTHLIKTRGQQVTLRCSPKSGHDTVSWYQQALGQGPQFIFQYYEEEERQRGNFPDRFSGHQFPNYSSELNVNALLLGDSALYLCASSLAGDWYEQYFGPGTRLTVT.

The CDR3 loop reads CASSLNERYEQYF. The CDR3 nucleotides read TGTGCCAGCAGTCTAAATGAGCGGTACGAGCAGTACTTC. The chain employs TRBV27 and TRBJ2-7, with a possible D match to TRBD2 (5 bases). V shed 5 bases and J shed 4 bases, with 12 bases lying between them. CDR3 length: 13 amino acids. Germline assignment: CDR1 MNHEY and CDR2 SMNVEV (reference sequence).

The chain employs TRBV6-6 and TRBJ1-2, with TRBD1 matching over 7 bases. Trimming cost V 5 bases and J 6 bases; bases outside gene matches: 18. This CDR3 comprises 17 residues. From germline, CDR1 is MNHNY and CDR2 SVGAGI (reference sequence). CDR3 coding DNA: TGTGCCAGCAGTCCTGGGACAGCCCCATTGATTAAAAATGGCTACACCTTC. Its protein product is CASSPGTAPLIKNGYTF.

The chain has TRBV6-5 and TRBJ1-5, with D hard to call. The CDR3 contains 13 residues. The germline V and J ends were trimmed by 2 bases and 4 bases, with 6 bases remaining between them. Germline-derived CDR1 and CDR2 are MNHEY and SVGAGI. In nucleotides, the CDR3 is TGTGCCAGCAGTTACACGGTTAATCAGCCCCAGCATTTT. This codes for CASSYTVNQPQHF.

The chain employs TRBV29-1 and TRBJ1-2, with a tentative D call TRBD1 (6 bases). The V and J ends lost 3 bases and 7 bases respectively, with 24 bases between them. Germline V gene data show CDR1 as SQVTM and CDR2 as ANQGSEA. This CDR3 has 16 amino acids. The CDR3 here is CSVDPSTTGRSAGYTF. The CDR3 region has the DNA TGCAGCGTTGACCCTTCTACAACAGGGAGATCCGCTGGCTACACCTTC.

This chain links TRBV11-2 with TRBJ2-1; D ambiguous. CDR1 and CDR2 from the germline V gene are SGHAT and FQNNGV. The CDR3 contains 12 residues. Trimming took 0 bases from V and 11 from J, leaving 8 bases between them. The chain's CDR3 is CASSLDSGQQFF. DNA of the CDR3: TGTGCCAGCAGCTTAGATTCAGGACAGCAGTTCTTC.